Listed below are T cell receptor beta chains from one sample, sequenced in a study of T cell changes during pregnancy in multiple sclerosis. Sequencing was performed with immunoSEQ multiplex PCR; in TCRdb, only in-frame clones are kept and a portion is missing. The repertoire holds under 60,000 clones, with over 80% as singletons. Source: CD4+ T cells from peripheral blood mononuclear cells, taken after pregnancy. These receptors all come from a female donor with multiple sclerosis, enrolled in a pregnancy study. Both conserved end residues are part of each CDR3. A D gene is named only where the DNA matches it firmly. For some rows the clone size is stated as once, few or many, or as a class when expanded; others skip it.

size: .; D: TRBD1; V: TRBV14; J: TRBJ2-7; DNA: TGTGCCAGCAGCCAAACGACAGGGAACTCCTACGAGCAGTACTTC; CDR3: CASSQTTGNSYEQYF
size: .; D: TRBD1; V: TRBV6-5; J: TRBJ1-1; DNA: TGTGCCAGCAGTTACTCGATAGCAGGGGGCACTGAAGCTTTCTTT; CDR3: CASSYSIAGGTEAFF
size: .; D: TRBD2; V: TRBV5-5; J: TRBJ2-3; DNA: TGTGCCAGCAGCTTGCGGGAGGGGGGTAGCACAGATACGCAGTATTTT; CDR3: CASSLREGGSTDTQYF
size: few; D: .; V: TRBV7-2; J: TRBJ2-7; DNA: TGTGCCAGCAGCTTGGGCGCTAGCTTCGACGAGCAGTACTTC; CDR3: CASSLGASFDEQYF
size: .; D: TRBD2; V: TRBV6-5; J: TRBJ2-5; DNA: TGTGCCAGCAGTTACGGCGGGGGGAACCAAGAGACCCAGTACTTC; CDR3: CASSYGGGNQETQYF
size: once; D: .; V: TRBV6-5; J: TRBJ1-5; DNA: TGTGCCAGCAGTTACTCGGGAGGCAATCAGCCCCAGCATTTT; CDR3: CASSYSGGNQPQHF
size: .; D: .; V: TRBV19; J: TRBJ2-3; DNA: TGTGCCAGTAGTATCCAGGGGACAGATACGCAGTATTTT; CDR3: CASSIQGTDTQYF
size: .; D: .; V: TRBV18; J: TRBJ1-4; DNA: TGTGCCAGCTCACCACCGTCACAGGGAGAAAAACTGTTTTTT; CDR3: CASSPPSQGEKLFF
size: .; D: TRBD1; V: TRBV7-6; J: TRBJ2-7; DNA: TGTGCCAGCAGCTTAGAAACAGGGGGGAAATACGAGCAGTACTTC; CDR3: CASSLETGGKYEQYF
size: .; D: TRBD2; V: TRBV12-5; J: TRBJ2-7; DNA: TGTGCTAGTGGTTTGGCCGGGGGGGCTTACGAGCAGTACTTC; CDR3: CASGLAGGAYEQYF
size: .; D: .; V: TRBV4-1; J: TRBJ2-3; DNA: TGCGCCAGCAGCCAAGATCCAGGACTAAAGAGAGATACGCAGTATTTT; CDR3: CASSQDPGLKRDTQYF
size: .; D: .; V: TRBV7-3; J: TRBJ2-5; DNA: TGTGCCAGCAGCCCCGGCCGGGGGGAGACCCAGTACTTC; CDR3: CASSPGRGETQYF
size: .; D: .; V: TRBV11-3; J: TRBJ2-1; DNA: TGTGCCAGCAGCATCACCGGGACATTTGGCTACAATGAGCAGTTCTTC; CDR3: CASSITGTFGYNEQFF
size: .; D: .; V: TRBV25-1; J: TRBJ2-5; DNA: TGTGCCAGCAGTGATTTCGGAGAGACCCAGTACTTC; CDR3: CASSDFGETQYF
size: once; D: .; V: TRBV30; J: TRBJ1-2; DNA: TGTGCCTGGATCAGAAGAGCCGGGACATTATATGGCTACACCTTC; CDR3: CAWIRRAGTLYGYTF
size: .; D: .; V: TRBV27; J: TRBJ1-1; DNA: TGTGCCAGCAGTCCTCACCCCGAGGGTGAGAGGACTGAAGCTTTCTTT; CDR3: CASSPHPEGERTEAFF
size: .; D: TRBD1; V: TRBV5-4; J: TRBJ1-6; DNA: TGTGCCAGCAGTTCATCCGTGACAGGGTATTCACCCCTCCACTTT; CDR3: CASSSSVTGYSPLHF
size: once; D: TRBD2; V: TRBV9; J: TRBJ2-5; DNA: TGTGCCAGCAGCGTAGAGGGGGGACTAGAACAAGAGACCCAGTACTTC; CDR3: CASSVEGGLEQETQYF
size: .; D: TRBD2; V: TRBV9; J: TRBJ2-5; DNA: TGTGCCAGCAGCGTCGGACTAGCGGAAGAGACCCAGTACTTC; CDR3: CASSVGLAEETQYF
size: .; D: .; V: TRBV14; J: TRBJ2-5; DNA: TGTGCCAGCAGCCAAGAACTTGGAGGGACCCAGTACTTC; CDR3: CASSQELGGTQYF
size: .; D: TRBD1; V: TRBV19; J: TRBJ2-7; DNA: TGTGCCAGTAGTACGACAGGGGGGTCCTACGAGCAGTACTTC; CDR3: CASSTTGGSYEQYF
size: .; D: .; V: TRBV27; J: TRBJ2-4; DNA: TGTGCCAGCAGTCCGCACCAGGGTGCAAAAAACATTCAGTACTTC; CDR3: CASSPHQGAKNIQYF
size: .; D: TRBD2; V: TRBV19; J: TRBJ2-1; DNA: TGTGCCAGTAGTATCCTCCCCCTAGCGGGGGGGGGCAATGAGCAGTTCTTC; CDR3: CASSILPLAGGGNEQFF
size: .; D: TRBD1; V: TRBV19; J: TRBJ1-6; DNA: TGTGCCAGTAGTATGGGAGACAGGGCAATTCATTCACCCCTCCACTTT; CDR3: CASSMGDRAIHSPLHF
size: .; D: TRBD1; V: TRBV7-9; J: TRBJ1-2; DNA: TGTGCCAGCAGCTTGCCATCGACCGGGACAGGGATCTATGGCTACACCTTC; CDR3: CASSLPSTGTGIYGYTF
size: .; D: .; V: TRBV6-1; J: TRBJ2-7; DNA: TGTGCCAGCAAAGACAGCTACGAGCAGTACTTC; CDR3: CASKDSYEQYF
size: once; D: TRBD1; V: TRBV30; J: TRBJ1-3; DNA: TGTGCCTGGAGAGGGGACAGCTTCTCTGGAAACACCATATATTTT; CDR3: CAWRGDSFSGNTIYF
size: .; D: TRBD1; V: TRBV7-7; J: TRBJ2-3; DNA: TGTGCTAGCAGCTTAGCGCAGGGGGAAGCGCAGTATTTT; CDR3: CASSLAQGEAQYF
size: .; D: TRBD1; V: TRBV12-5; J: TRBJ1-5; DNA: TGTGCTAGTGGTCCGGTGACAGGGAATCAGCCCCAGCATTTT; CDR3: CASGPVTGNQPQHF
size: .; D: TRBD2; V: TRBV4-1; J: TRBJ2-1; DNA: TGCGCCAGCAGCCATACGGGGCGGGGGAATTTCTACAATGAGCAGTTCTTC; CDR3: CASSHTGRGNFYNEQFF
size: .; D: TRBD1; V: TRBV6-5; J: TRBJ2-2; DNA: TGTGCCAGCAGTTGGGACAGGGGGGCCGGGGAGCTGTTTTTT; CDR3: CASSWDRGAGELFF
size: .; D: .; V: TRBV7-2; J: TRBJ1-4; DNA: TGTGCCAGCAGCTTAGGGGCAGCTGAAAAACTGTTTTTT; CDR3: CASSLGAAEKLFF
size: .; D: .; V: TRBV15; J: TRBJ2-6; DNA: TGTGCCACCAGCAGAGATCCTTTGGCCCCAGGTACTTGGGGGGCCAACGTCCTGACTTTC; CDR3: CATSRDPLAPGTWGANVLTF
size: .; D: TRBD2; V: TRBV7-2; J: TRBJ2-7; DNA: TGTGCCAGCAGCCGGAGCGGGGGGGACTACGAGCAGTACTTC; CDR3: CASSRSGGDYEQYF
size: .; D: TRBD1; V: TRBV27; J: TRBJ2-2; DNA: TGTGCCAGCAGATACCGCTTCGCGCAGGGGGACACCGGGGAGCTGTTTTTT; CDR3: CASRYRFAQGDTGELFF
size: once; D: TRBD2; V: TRBV9; J: TRBJ2-5; DNA: TGTGCCAGCAGCCCGAGGGAAGGTACTAGCGGGTATCAAGAGACCCAGTACTTC; CDR3: CASSPREGTSGYQETQYF
size: .; D: TRBD2; V: TRBV27; J: TRBJ2-2; DNA: TGTGCCAGCAGTTTCGGGGGGACTCCGAACACCGGGGAGCTGTTTTTT; CDR3: CASSFGGTPNTGELFF
size: .; D: TRBD1; V: TRBV9; J: TRBJ1-2; DNA: TGTGCCAGCAGCGTAGCAGGACAGGGTGGTTATGGCTACACCTTC; CDR3: CASSVAGQGGYGYTF
size: .; D: .; V: TRBV19; J: TRBJ2-6; DNA: TGTGCCAGTAGTATATGGGCCGGATCCTCTGGGGCCAACGTCCTGACTTTC; CDR3: CASSIWAGSSGANVLTF
size: .; D: TRBD1; V: TRBV11-1; J: TRBJ2-7; DNA: TGTGCCAGCAGCTCAAATACAGGGGACGAGCAGTACTTC; CDR3: CASSSNTGDEQYF
size: .; D: .; V: TRBV15; J: TRBJ2-5; DNA: TGTGCCACCAGCAGAGATCCCCACCTCCTTCAGACAGACCAAGAGACCCAGTACTTC; CDR3: CATSRDPHLLQTDQETQYF
size: .; D: .; V: TRBV29-1; J: TRBJ2-7; DNA: TGCAGCGTACTTACGGACAGAGCTGGGGAGCAGTACTTC; CDR3: CSVLTDRAGEQYF
size: .; D: TRBD1; V: TRBV7-2; J: TRBJ2-1; DNA: TGTGCCAGCAGCTTAGTGGGACAGAATGAGCAGTTCTTC; CDR3: CASSLVGQNEQFF
size: once; D: .; V: TRBV29-1; J: TRBJ2-3; DNA: TGCAGCGTTGAAAGGCGGGGAGGTTCAGGCACAGATACGCAGTATTTT; CDR3: CSVERRGGSGTDTQYF
size: .; D: .; V: TRBV6-6; J: TRBJ1-4; DNA: TGTGCCAGCAACCCCGGGAGTTCAACTAATGAAAAACTGTTTTTT; CDR3: CASNPGSSTNEKLFF
size: .; D: TRBD1; V: TRBV5-4; J: TRBJ2-3; DNA: TGTGCCAGCAGCGGACAGGGGGCTATCACAGATACGCAGTATTTT; CDR3: CASSGQGAITDTQYF
size: .; D: .; V: TRBV19; J: TRBJ1-2; DNA: TGTGCCAGTAGAGTCGGCGAGGATGGCTACACCTTC; CDR3: CASRVGEDGYTF
size: .; D: .; V: TRBV19; J: TRBJ2-1; DNA: TGTGCCAGTAGTATCGTCCACAATGAGCAGTTCTTC; CDR3: CASSIVHNEQFF
size: .; D: TRBD1; V: TRBV11-2; J: TRBJ1-1; DNA: TGTGCCAGCAGCCTAAGGACAGGGGAGGCTTTCTTT; CDR3: CASSLRTGEAFF
size: .; D: TRBD1; V: TRBV4-3; J: TRBJ1-2; DNA: TGCGCCAGCAGCCAAAGGACAGGGGCCTATGGCTACACCTTC; CDR3: CASSQRTGAYGYTF
size: .; D: TRBD2; V: TRBV10-3; J: TRBJ2-1; DNA: TGTGCCATCAGTGAGGGACTAGCGGGGGGGCCCTCCTACAATGAGCAGTTCTTC; CDR3: CAISEGLAGGPSYNEQFF
size: .; D: TRBD1; V: TRBV18; J: TRBJ2-5; DNA: TGTGCCAGCTCACCTACAGGGGCAAGGGAGACCCAGTACTTC; CDR3: CASSPTGARETQYF
size: .; D: TRBD1; V: TRBV7-2; J: TRBJ1-4; DNA: TGTGCCAGCAGCTTAGGGGGAGCCGGGTTGGGACAGTATGAAAAACTGTTTTTT; CDR3: CASSLGGAGLGQYEKLFF
size: .; D: TRBD1; V: TRBV6-5; J: TRBJ1-2; DNA: TGTGCCAGCACCCCCCGGCAGGGGGCGTATGGCTACACCTTC; CDR3: CASTPRQGAYGYTF
size: once; D: .; V: TRBV7-2; J: TRBJ1-1; DNA: TGTGCCAGCAGCCAACAGGTGATGAACACTGAAGCTTTCTTT; CDR3: CASSQQVMNTEAFF
size: .; D: .; V: TRBV29-1; J: TRBJ1-1; DNA: TGCAGCGTTGGCAGGGCCACTGAAGCTTTCTTT; CDR3: CSVGRATEAFF
size: .; D: TRBD2; V: TRBV6-1; J: TRBJ2-5; DNA: TGTGCCAGCAGTGAAGCGGGGGGAGGGCAAGAGACCCAGTACTTC; CDR3: CASSEAGGGQETQYF
size: once; D: TRBD1; V: TRBV18; J: TRBJ2-7; DNA: TGTGCCAGCTCAGGGACAGGGGGGCTCCCCTACGAGCAGTACTTC; CDR3: CASSGTGGLPYEQYF